The T cell receptor (beta chain) described here comes from a study of T cells after somatic rescue of genetic block. This CDR3 has 17 residues. The V gene's germline CDR1 is SGHTA and CDR2 FQGNSA. V was clipped by 0 bases and J by 3 bases, with 17 bases between them. Clones were read by immunoSEQ multiplex PCR, and TCRdb kept only the in-frame ones, dropping some. The table includes around 100,000 clones, 90% to 95% detected once. The V and J genes are TRBV7-2 and TRBJ1-2; tentative D call: TRBD1 (6 bases). The sequencing sample was made of peripheral blood mononuclear cells (PBMCs). This TCR came from a woman under 30. The CDR3 nucleotides are TGTGCCAGCAGCTTAGCGAACCCCTCACAGGGCTACTATGGCTACACCTTC. This gives the protein CASSLANPSQGYYGYTF.